The source of this T cell receptor beta chain is a study of neurological immune-mediated disorders. Study results and caveats: One related-CDR3 cluster, found by phylogenetic grouping, held repertoires of 18 of 34 multiple sclerosis patients and is a possible signature. Clinical features showed no association with the multiple sclerosis repertoire cluster, and MRI features showed none either.

J was trimmed by 7 bases and V by 4 bases; bases with no gene match: 13. Germline V gives CDR1 SGHRS, CDR2 YFSETQ. The CDR3 is made up of 15 amino acids. A 10-nucleotide random UMI tagged transcripts in template-switch 5'RACE cDNA synthesis. TCRdb itself ran the 5' RACE reads through MiXCR, one entry per CDR3 protein. The sample includes around 94,000 distinct CDR3 sequences, 3% to 4% of them seen just once. Ten or more counts support this clonotype. The antigen remains unidentified. The sample taken for sequencing was PBMCs. The chain uses TRBV5-1 and TRBJ2-7; 8 bases are shared with TRBD2. The receptor was derived from a woman between 18 and 29 years old with multiple sclerosis. CDR3 in DNA: TGCGCCAGCAGCGCGGGCGGGGGGCCGCCTCGGGAGCAGTACTTC. It yields the protein CASSAGGGPPREQYF.